This is a list of T cell receptor beta chains from one sample in a study of CD8+ T cells in alopecia areata. Repertoires were generated with immunoSEQ multiplex PCR, while TCRdb's copy carries only in-frame clones and drops some. The sample holds a few hundred thousand clones, roughly 69% seen once. The material was CD4+ T cells sorted from blood, obtained at week 0. The receptors come from a human donor with alopecia areata. The CDR3 runs from the conserved cysteine through the conserved F or W. The D gene is left open where the match is weak. Clone size is shown for a subset of rows, as once, few, many or a class of expanded clone.

TRBV5-1	TRBJ2-2	NA	NA	CASSFGSGELFF	TGCGCCAGCAGCTTCGGGAGCGGGGAGCTGTTTTTT
TRBV5-1	TRBJ2-7	few	NA	CASSSEGVSEQYF	TGCGCCAGCAGCTCCGAAGGGGTATCCGAGCAGTACTTC
TRBV4-3	TRBJ1-2	NA	NA	CASSHYNYGYTF	TGCGCCAGCAGCCACTATAACTATGGCTACACCTTC
TRBV5-6	TRBJ1-5	NA	NA	CASSLTGHNQPQHF	TGTGCCAGCAGCTTAACAGGGCACAATCAGCCCCAGCATTTT
TRBV19	TRBJ1-1	NA	NA	CASSSTGVNTEAFF	TGTGCCAGTAGTAGCACGGGGGTGAACACTGAAGCTTTCTTT
TRBV30	TRBJ1-6	NA	TRBD1	CAWDRQGAGSPLHF	TGTGCCTGGGATAGACAGGGGGCAGGTTCACCCCTCCACTTT
TRBV7-9	TRBJ1-1	NA	NA	CASSLSRAEAFF	TGTGCCAGCAGCTTGAGCAGGGCTGAAGCTTTCTTT
TRBV14	TRBJ1-2	NA	NA	CASSQGYGGYTF	TGTGCCAGCAGCCAAGGGTACGGTGGCTACACCTTC
TRBV5-1	TRBJ2-3	NA	NA	CASTLGSTTDTQYF	TGCGCCAGCACCCTAGGTTCCACCACAGATACGCAGTATTTT
TRBV7-2	TRBJ1-1	few	NA	CASSLARQNTEAFF	TGTGCCAGCAGCTTAGCGCGGCAGAACACTGAAGCTTTCTTT
TRBV7-2	TRBJ2-7	NA	TRBD2	CASSPPGLESYEQYF	TGTGCCAGCAGCCCACCGGGACTAGAGTCCTACGAGCAGTACTTC
TRBV10-3	TRBJ2-1	NA	NA	CANPGAQFF	TGTGCCAACCCCGGCGCGCAGTTCTTC
TRBV7-9	TRBJ2-7	few	NA	CASSRTLGAEQYF	TGTGCCAGCAGCAGGACCCTAGGGGCGGAGCAGTACTTC
TRBV7-8	TRBJ2-5	few	NA	CASSTRTTQETQYF	TGTGCCAGCAGCACACGGACTACACAAGAGACCCAGTACTTC
TRBV5-1	TRBJ2-3	NA	NA	CASSLGSDTQYF	TGCGCCAGCAGCTTAGGGTCAGATACGCAGTATTTT
TRBV14	TRBJ2-7	NA	TRBD1	CASSLTGGSKEQYF	TGTGCCAGCAGCCTGACAGGGGGATCTAAGGAGCAGTACTTC
TRBV29-1	TRBJ1-2	NA	TRBD1	CSVDTGQGNYGYTF	TGCAGCGTTGACACGGGACAGGGGAACTATGGCTACACCTTC
TRBV7-9	TRBJ1-2	few	NA	CASSLKGQGTTGYTF	TGTGCCAGCAGCTTAAAGGGCCAGGGGACTACTGGCTACACCTTC
TRBV15	TRBJ1-6	NA	NA	CATSSLDSNNSPLHF	TGTGCCACCAGCAGTTTGGACAGCAATAATTCACCCCTCCACTTT
TRBV6-5	TRBJ1-6	once	NA	CASSSDRRNSPLHF	TGTGCCAGCAGTTCTGACAGGAGGAATTCACCCCTCCACTTT
TRBV30	TRBJ1-5	NA	TRBD1	CAWSYPQGEYSNQPQHF	TGTGCCTGGAGTTATCCACAGGGGGAATATAGCAATCAGCCCCAGCATTTT
TRBV10-3	TRBJ1-4	NA	TRBD1	CAISGQTGMDEKLFF	TGTGCCATCAGTGGACAGACAGGGATGGATGAAAAACTGTTTTTT
TRBV7-9	TRBJ2-5	NA	NA	CASSPEGETQYF	TGTGCCAGCAGCCCGGAGGGAGAGACCCAGTACTTC
TRBV7-9	TRBJ2-7	NA	NA	CASSLRAYEQYF	TGTGCCAGCAGCCTCAGGGCCTACGAGCAGTACTTC
TRBV5-7	TRBJ2-2	NA	TRBD1	CASKIHRGRTGELFF	TGTGCCAGCAAAATTCACAGGGGGCGCACCGGGGAGCTGTTTTTT
TRBV5-1	TRBJ2-1	once	NA	CASSLGRWGSREQFF	TGCGCCAGCAGCTTGGGGCGGTGGGGCAGCCGTGAGCAGTTCTTC
TRBV30	TRBJ2-7	NA	NA	CAWSYRDPYEQYF	TGTGCCTGGAGTTACAGAGATCCCTACGAGCAGTACTTC
TRBV30	TRBJ2-7	NA	NA	CAWSGSRYDEQYF	TGTGCCTGGAGTGGCAGCCGTTATGACGAGCAGTACTTC
TRBV7-8	TRBJ1-5	once	NA	CASSPGFNQPQHF	TGTGCCAGCAGCCCAGGGTTCAATCAGCCCCAGCATTTT
TRBV29-1	TRBJ2-2	NA	NA	CGGGFKIGELFF	TGCGGCGGAGGGTTTAAGATCGGGGAGCTGTTTTTT
TRBV5-1	TRBJ2-7	few	TRBD1	CASSRGQAVYEQYF	TGCGCCAGCAGCAGGGGACAGGCCGTATACGAGCAGTACTTC
TRBV29-1	TRBJ2-3	NA	TRBD2	CSVRGGTSGGPDTQYF	TGCAGCGTTAGGGGAGGGACTAGCGGGGGCCCGGATACGCAGTATTTT
TRBV7-9	TRBJ1-3	few	NA	CASSPLGGGNTIYF	TGTGCCAGCAGCCCCCTGGGAGGTGGAAACACCATATATTTT
TRBV4-2	TRBJ2-3	NA	TRBD2	CASSRRTSGGPNTDTQYF	TGTGCCAGCAGCAGACGGACTAGCGGGGGGCCGAACACAGATACGCAGTATTTT
TRBV10-3	TRBJ1-2	NA	NA	CAIRVQGRDYGYTF	TGTGCCATCAGGGTGCAGGGGCGAGACTATGGCTACACCTTC
TRBV29-1	TRBJ2-1	few	TRBD2	CSVAPGGNEQFF	TGCAGCGTTGCCCCCGGGGGGAATGAGCAGTTCTTC
TRBV23-1	TRBJ1-1	few	NA	CASSQCRGYMNTEAFF	TGCGCCAGCAGTCAATGCAGGGGTTACATGAACACTGAAGCTTTCTTT
TRBV11-2	TRBJ2-5	NA	NA	CASSPGLDQETQYF	TGTGCCAGCAGCCCTGGACTCGACCAAGAGACCCAGTACTTC